This T cell receptor beta chain was captured in a study of regulatory T cells in long-lasting Graves disease. Overall study context: Persistent Graves' disease denoted over 5 years of antithyroid drugs plus positive TSH receptor antibodies.

There are many counts of this clonotype. Its cognate antigen is unknown. Arm-PCR of CDR3 regions and iRepertoire HTBI primers were used to build TCR beta libraries. TCRdb re-called the multiplex PCR reads through MiXCR, storing one row per CDR3 protein. In the table there are 250,000 to 300,000 distinct CDR3 sequences, around 21% of which are singletons. Study outcomes and limitations: Authors noted too few samples as a limitation. Persistent patients had a count of shared public clonotypes (around 2,500) that exceeded that of new patients (about 930). TRBV28, TRBJ1-2 and TRBJ2-5 were favored in persistent disease.

Time point in this sample: persistent/refractory GD, antithyroid drugs over 5 years with positive TRAb. There was RNA extracted from PBMCs, and the TCR library was made from it. Trimming stripped 1 base from V and 8 bases from J, with 8 bases between. Germline loops: CDR1 DFQATT, CDR2 SNEGSKA (reference sequence). This CDR3 is built from 11 residues. This TCR came from a female donor with Graves disease. The V gene is TRBV20-1, the J gene TRBJ1-2, with D perhaps TRBD1 (5 bases). Sequences were derived from peripheral blood mononuclear cells (PBMCs), sampled when the disease was refractory, from a patient treated with antithyroid drugs. CDR3 sequence: CSARAGDGYTF. The DNA for the CDR3 is TGCAGTGCTAGAGCGGGGGACGGCTACACCTTC.